This TCR beta chain was identified during a study of shared clonotypes between healthy human individuals. The V gene's germline CDR1 is SEHNR and CDR2 FQNEAQ (reference sequence). This CDR3 comprises 15 residues. Trimming shortened V by 8 bases and J by 0 bases, and 16 bases separated the two germline ends. TCRdb keeps only in-frame clones here, not all; method: immunoSEQ multiplex PCR. This sample has about 2.1 million clones, with around 95% found just once. Naive CD8 cells lacked CD45RO, underwent positive selection for CCR7 and left out terminally differentiated effector memory CD45RA+ cells. The source of this sequence is a man aged 18 to 30 in good health. Some clones in this sample may be carry-over from other donors' samples. Sequenced input: naive CD8+ T cells from PBMCs. The chain combines TRBV7-9 with TRBJ1-1, with D perhaps matching TRBD1 (5 bases). This chain's CDR3 is CASREGAGVNTEAFF. The CDR3 DNA follows: TGTGCCAGCCGGGAGGGAGCGGGGGTGAACACTGAAGCTTTCTTT.